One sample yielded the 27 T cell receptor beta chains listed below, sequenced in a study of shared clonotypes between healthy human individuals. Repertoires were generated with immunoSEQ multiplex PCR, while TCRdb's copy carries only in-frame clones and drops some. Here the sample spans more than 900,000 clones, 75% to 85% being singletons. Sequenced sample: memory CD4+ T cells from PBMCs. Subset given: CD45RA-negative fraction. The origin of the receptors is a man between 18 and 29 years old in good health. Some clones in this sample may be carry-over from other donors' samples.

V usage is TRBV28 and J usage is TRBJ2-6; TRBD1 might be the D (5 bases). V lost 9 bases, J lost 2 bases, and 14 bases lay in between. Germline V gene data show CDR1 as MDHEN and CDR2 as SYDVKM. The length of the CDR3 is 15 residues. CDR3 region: CASTKGWAGANVLTF. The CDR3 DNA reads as TGTGCCAGTACCAAGGGGTGGGCTGGGGCCAACGTCCTGACTTTC.

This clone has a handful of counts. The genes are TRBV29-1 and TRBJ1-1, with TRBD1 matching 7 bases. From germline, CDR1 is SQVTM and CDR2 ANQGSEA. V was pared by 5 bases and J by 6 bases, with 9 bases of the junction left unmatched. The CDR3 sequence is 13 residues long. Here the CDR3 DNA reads TGCAGCGTTACAGGGGATTGGGATTCTGAAGCTTTCTTT. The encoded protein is CSVTGDWDSEAFF.

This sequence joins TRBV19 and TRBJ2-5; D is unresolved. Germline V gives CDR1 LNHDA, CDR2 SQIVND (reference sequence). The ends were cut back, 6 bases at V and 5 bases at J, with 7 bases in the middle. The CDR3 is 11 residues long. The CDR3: CASSGPETQYF. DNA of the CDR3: TGTGCCAGTAGCGGGCCGGAGACCCAGTACTTC.

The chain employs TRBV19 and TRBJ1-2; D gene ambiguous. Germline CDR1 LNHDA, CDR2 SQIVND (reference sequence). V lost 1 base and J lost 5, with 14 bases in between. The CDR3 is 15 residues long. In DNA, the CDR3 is TGTGCCAGTAGTATAGGAAGGGCGACAACTTATGGCTACACCTTC. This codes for CASSIGRATTYGYTF.

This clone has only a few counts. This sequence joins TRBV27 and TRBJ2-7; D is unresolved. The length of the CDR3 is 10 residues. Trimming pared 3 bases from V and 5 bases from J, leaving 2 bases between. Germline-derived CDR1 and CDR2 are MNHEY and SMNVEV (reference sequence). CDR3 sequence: CASSFDEQYF. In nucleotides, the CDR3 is TGTGCCAGCAGTTTTGACGAGCAGTACTTC.

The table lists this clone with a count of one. The CDR3 bases are TGCAGTGCTAGTGGGCCTAATGAGCAGTTCTTC. It encodes CSASGPNEQFF. The V gene is TRBV20-1, the J gene TRBJ2-1; D is undetermined. Germline-derived CDR1 and CDR2 are DFQATT and SNEGSKA (reference sequence). The CDR3 loop spans 11 amino acids. V dropped 3 bases and J dropped 7 bases, with 7 bases sitting between them.

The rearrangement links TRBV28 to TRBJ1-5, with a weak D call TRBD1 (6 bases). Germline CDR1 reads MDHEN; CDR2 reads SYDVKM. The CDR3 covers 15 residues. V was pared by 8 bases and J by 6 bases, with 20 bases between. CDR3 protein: CASALGGQRVQPQHF. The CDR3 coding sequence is TGTGCCAGCGCCCTTGGGGGGCAAAGAGTTCAGCCCCAGCATTTT.

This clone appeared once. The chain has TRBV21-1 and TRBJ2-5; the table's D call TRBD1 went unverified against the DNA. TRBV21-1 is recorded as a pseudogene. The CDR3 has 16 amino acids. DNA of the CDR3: TGTGCCAGCAGCAGAGGGACAGGGAACCATCAAGAGACCCAGTACTTC. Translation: CASSRGTGNHQETQYF.

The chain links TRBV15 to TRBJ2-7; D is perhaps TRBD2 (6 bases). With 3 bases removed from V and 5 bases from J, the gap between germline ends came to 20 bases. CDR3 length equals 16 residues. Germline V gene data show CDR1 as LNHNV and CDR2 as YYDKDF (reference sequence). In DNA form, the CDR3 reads TGTGCCACCAGCAGGTTCAGTGGCGGGGCGGCTAACGAGCAGTACTTC. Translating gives CATSRFSGGAANEQYF.

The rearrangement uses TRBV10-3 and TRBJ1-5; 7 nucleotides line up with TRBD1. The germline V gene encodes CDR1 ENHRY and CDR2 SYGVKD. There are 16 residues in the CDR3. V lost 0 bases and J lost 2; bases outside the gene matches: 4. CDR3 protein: CAISESGGWGNQPQHF. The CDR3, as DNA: TGTGCCATCAGTGAGTCAGGGGGCTGGGGCAATCAGCCCCAGCATTTT.

This chain's CDR3 is CASSGQQEQYF. The CDR3 DNA sequence: TGTGCCAGCAGCGGGCAGCAGGAGCAGTACTTC. The chain couples TRBV7-9 to TRBJ2-7; the D is unclear. Germline CDR1 is SEHNR and CDR2 is FQNEAQ (reference sequence). There are 11 residues in the CDR3. V gave up 5 bases and J gave up 7 bases, with 9 bases separating them.

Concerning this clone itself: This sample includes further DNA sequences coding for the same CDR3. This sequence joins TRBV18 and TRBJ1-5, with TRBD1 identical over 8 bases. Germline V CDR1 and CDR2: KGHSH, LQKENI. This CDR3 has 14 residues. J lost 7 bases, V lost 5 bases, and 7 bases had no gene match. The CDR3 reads CASSGQGAGQPQHF. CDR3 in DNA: TGTGCCAGCTCAGGCCAGGGGGCGGGGCAGCCCCAGCATTTT.

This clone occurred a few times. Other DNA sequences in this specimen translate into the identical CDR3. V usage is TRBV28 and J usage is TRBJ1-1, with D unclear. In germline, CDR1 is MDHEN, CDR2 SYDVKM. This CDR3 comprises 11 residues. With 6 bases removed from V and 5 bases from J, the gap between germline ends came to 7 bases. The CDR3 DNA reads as TGTGCCAGCAGCCCCCGAACTGAAGCTTTCTTT. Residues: CASSPRTEAFF.

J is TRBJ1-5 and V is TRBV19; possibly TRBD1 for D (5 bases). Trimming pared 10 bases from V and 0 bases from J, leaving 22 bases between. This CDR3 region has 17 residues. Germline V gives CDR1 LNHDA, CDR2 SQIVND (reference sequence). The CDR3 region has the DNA TGTGCCACCCTCGGGCAGGGAGGGTCCTATAGCAATCAGCCCCAGCATTTT. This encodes CATLGQGGSYSNQPQHF. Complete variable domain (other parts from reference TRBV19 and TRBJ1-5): DGGITQSPKYLFRKEGQNVTLSCEQNLNHDAMYWYRQDPGQGLRLIYYSQIVNDFQKGDIAEGYSVSREKKESFPLTVTSAQKNPTAFYLCATLGQGGSYSNQPQHFGDGTRLSIL.

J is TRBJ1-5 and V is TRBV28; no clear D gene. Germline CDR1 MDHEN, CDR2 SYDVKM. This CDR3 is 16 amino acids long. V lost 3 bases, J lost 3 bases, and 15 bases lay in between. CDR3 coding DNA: TGTGCCAGCAGTTTCGGCGATGCGGGGAACAATCAGCCCCAGCATTTT. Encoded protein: CASSFGDAGNNQPQHF.

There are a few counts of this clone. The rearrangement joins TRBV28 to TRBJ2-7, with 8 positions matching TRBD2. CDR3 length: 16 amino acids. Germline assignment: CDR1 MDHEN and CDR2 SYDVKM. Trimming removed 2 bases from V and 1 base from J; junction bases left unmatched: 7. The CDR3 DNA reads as TGTGCCAGCAGTTTAGGGGTAGCGGGACCTTCCTACGAGCAGTACTTC. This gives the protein CASSLGVAGPSYEQYF.

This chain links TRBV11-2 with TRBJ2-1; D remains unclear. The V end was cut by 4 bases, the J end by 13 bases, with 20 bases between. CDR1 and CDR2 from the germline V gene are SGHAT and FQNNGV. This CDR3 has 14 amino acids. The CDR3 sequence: CASSSQNWGSKQFF. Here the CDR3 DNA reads TGTGCCAGCAGCTCGCAGAATTGGGGTTCGAAACAGTTCTTC.

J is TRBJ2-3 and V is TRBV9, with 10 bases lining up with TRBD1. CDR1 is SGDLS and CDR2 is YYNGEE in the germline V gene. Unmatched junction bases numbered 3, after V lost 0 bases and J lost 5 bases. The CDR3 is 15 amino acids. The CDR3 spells CASSVGTGGQDTQYF. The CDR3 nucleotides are TGTGCCAGCAGCGTAGGGACAGGGGGACAAGATACGCAGTATTTT. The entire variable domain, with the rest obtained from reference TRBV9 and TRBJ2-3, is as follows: DSGVTQTPKHLITATGQRVTLRCSPRSGDLSVYWYQQSLDQGLQFLIQYYNGEERAKGNILERFSAQQFPDLHSELNLSSLELGDSALYFCASSVGTGGQDTQYFGPGTRLTVL.

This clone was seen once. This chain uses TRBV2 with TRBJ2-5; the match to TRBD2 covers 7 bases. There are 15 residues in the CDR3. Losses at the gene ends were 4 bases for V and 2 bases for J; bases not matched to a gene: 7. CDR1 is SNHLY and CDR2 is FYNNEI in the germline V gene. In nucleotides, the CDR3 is TGTGCCAGCAGTGGAGTAGCGGGCCTACAAGAGACCCAGTACTTC. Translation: CASSGVAGLQETQYF.

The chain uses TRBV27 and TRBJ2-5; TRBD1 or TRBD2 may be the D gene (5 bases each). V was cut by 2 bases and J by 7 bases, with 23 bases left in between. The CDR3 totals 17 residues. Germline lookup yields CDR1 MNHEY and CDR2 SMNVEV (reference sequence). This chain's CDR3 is CASSLKPLKEERGTQYF. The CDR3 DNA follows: TGTGCCAGCAGTTTAAAGCCCCTGAAGGAGGAGAGGGGGACCCAGTACTTC.

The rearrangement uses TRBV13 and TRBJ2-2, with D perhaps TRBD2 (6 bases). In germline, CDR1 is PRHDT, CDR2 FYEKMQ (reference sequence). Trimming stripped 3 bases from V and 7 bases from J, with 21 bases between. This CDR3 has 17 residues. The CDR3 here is CASSLSGRAPRGGELFF. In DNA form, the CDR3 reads TGTGCCAGCAGCTTGAGCGGGCGGGCCCCAAGAGGCGGGGAGCTGTTTTTT.

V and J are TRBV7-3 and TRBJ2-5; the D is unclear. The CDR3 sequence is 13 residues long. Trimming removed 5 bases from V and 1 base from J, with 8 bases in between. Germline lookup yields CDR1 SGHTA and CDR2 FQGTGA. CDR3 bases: TGTGCCAGCAGCGAAAGGACCCAAGAGACCCAGTACTTC. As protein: CASSERTQETQYF.

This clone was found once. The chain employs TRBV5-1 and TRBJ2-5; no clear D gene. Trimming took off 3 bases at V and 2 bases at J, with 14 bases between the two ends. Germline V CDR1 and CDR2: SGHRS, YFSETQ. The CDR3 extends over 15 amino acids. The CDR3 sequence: CASSSPWAVQETQYF. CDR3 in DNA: TGCGCCAGCAGCTCACCTTGGGCTGTTCAAGAGACCCAGTACTTC.

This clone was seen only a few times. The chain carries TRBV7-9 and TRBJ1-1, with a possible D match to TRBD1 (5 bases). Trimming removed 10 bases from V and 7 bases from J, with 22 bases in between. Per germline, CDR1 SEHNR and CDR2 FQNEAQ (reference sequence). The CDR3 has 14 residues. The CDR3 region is CAIPPKGRSGEAFF. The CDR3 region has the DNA TGTGCCATCCCCCCTAAGGGGCGCAGTGGTGAAGCTTTCTTT.

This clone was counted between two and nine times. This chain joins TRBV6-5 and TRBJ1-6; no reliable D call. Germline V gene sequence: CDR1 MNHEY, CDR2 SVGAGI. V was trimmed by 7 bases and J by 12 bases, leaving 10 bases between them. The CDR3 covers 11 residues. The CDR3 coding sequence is TGTGCCAGCATGGGTAAAGGACCCCTCCACTTT. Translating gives CASMGKGPLHF.

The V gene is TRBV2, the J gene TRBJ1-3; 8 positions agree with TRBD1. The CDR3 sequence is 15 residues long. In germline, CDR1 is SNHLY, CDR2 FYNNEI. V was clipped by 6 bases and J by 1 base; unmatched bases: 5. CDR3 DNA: TGTGCCAGCAGAACCGGACAGGGTTCTGGAAACACCATATATTTT. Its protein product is CASRTGQGSGNTIYF.

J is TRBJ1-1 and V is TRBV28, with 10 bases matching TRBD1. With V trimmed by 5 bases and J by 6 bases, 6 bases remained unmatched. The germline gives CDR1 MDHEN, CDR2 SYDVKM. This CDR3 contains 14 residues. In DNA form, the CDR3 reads TGTGCCAGCAGTCGACAGGGGGCCGTCCCTGAAGCTTTCTTT. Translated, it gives CASSRQGAVPEAFF.